The 16 T cell receptor beta chains below were found in one sample sequenced in a study of blood T cells in healthy people across ages. The authors ran a second PCR of 7 to 11 cycles using a sample-barcoded 5' primer and a J-beta primer mix. Each CDR3 protein is one row after TCRdb ran MiXCR on the 5' RACE reads. This sample has about a million distinct CDR3 sequences; 48% occur once, and the top ten carry under 15%. Sequenced input: blood. The receptor set was obtained from a man in his thirties or forties in good health.

This clonotype was counted only a few times. The chain is built from TRBV6-5 and TRBJ1-1; D gene ambiguous. From germline, CDR1 is MNHEY and CDR2 SVGAGI. The CDR3 extends over 15 amino acids. V lost 0 bases and J lost 1, with 9 bases in between. DNA for the CDR3: TGTGCCAGCAGTTACTCGAATACGGGGAACACTGAAGCTTTCTTT. Protein product: CASSYSNTGNTEAFF.

This clonotype has only a few counts. The J gene is TRBJ2-1, the V gene TRBV6-2 or TRBV6-3, with a possible D match to TRBD1 (6 bases). CDR1 and CDR2 (germline): MNHEY, SVGEGT. The CDR3 totals 12 residues. The ends were cut back, 6 bases at V and 8 bases at J, with 11 bases in the middle. This chain's CDR3 is CASRLRQDEQFF. CDR3 nucleotide sequence: TGTGCCAGCAGACTTCGACAGGATGAGCAGTTCTTC.

This clonotype was recorded a few times. V gene TRBV10-3 combines with J gene TRBJ1-2; 8 nucleotides align to TRBD1. Germline CDR1 and CDR2: ENHRY and SYGVKD. Unmatched junction bases numbered 5, after V lost 6 bases and J lost 8 bases. CDR3 size: 12 residues. CDR3 bases: TGTGCCATCAGGGGGGACAGGAGAGGCTACACCTTC. Its protein is CAIRGDRRGYTF.

The chain is built from TRBV6-5 and TRBJ2-3, with 8 bases aligning to TRBD2. V was clipped by 6 bases and J by 2 bases; unmatched bases: 10. In germline, CDR1 is MNHEY, CDR2 SVGAGI. The CDR3 loop spans 16 amino acids. CDR3: CASSSSGTRTTDTQYF. DNA of the CDR3: TGTGCCAGCAGCTCCTCTGGGACTAGAACCACAGATACGCAGTATTTT.

The chain has TRBV9 and TRBJ2-7, with D hard to call. The germline CDR1 and CDR2 sequences are SGDLS and YYNGEE. V lost 0 bases, J lost 4 bases, and 17 bases lay in between. This CDR3 is built from 16 residues. The CDR3 region has the DNA TGTGCCAGCAGCGTAGCCGGGTTCAATTCCCTTTACGAGCAGTACTTC. Its translation is CASSVAGFNSLYEQYF.

V is TRBV6-5 and J is TRBJ2-7; D unclear. V lost 2 bases, J lost 3 bases, and 14 bases lay in between. The CDR3 length is 15 residues. Germline assignment: CDR1 MNHEY and CDR2 SVGAGI. Written as DNA, the CDR3 is TGTGCCAGCAGTTACAACTCCGACTCAGTCTACGAGCAGTACTTC. This sequence encodes CASSYNSDSVYEQYF.

As regards this clonotype: One junction end disagrees with the germline gene, perhaps due to a read error. J is TRBJ1-2 and V is TRBV7-2, with no clear D. Germline V lookup: CDR1 SGHTA, CDR2 FQGNSA. The length of the CDR3 is 14 residues. The CDR3 sequence: CASSVAGIPFGYTF. Written as DNA, the CDR3 is TGTGCCAGCAGCGTAGCCGGGATCCCTTTTGGCTACACCTTC.

The CDR3 is CASSSAGASSYNEQFF. CDR3 nucleotide sequence: TGTGCCAGCAGTTCCGCGGGGGCCAGCTCCTACAATGAGCAGTTCTTC. J is TRBJ2-1 and V is TRBV12-3 or TRBV12-4; D is perhaps TRBD2 (7 bases). This CDR3 has 16 amino acids. Trimming left V 4 bases short and J 0 bases short, with 13 bases between.

In this sample, this clonotype turned up many times. This chain links TRBV11-2 with TRBJ2-4, with D perhaps TRBD1 or TRBD2 (6 bases each). Germline V CDR1 and CDR2: SGHAT, FQNNGV. V lost 5 bases and J lost 6, with 38 bases in between. The CDR3 has 22 amino acids. CDR3 nucleotides: TGTGCCAGCAGCCCTCATATAAATTATCTCAGTATCGCCTCGGGGGCGGTAAACATTCAGTACTTC. Its protein product is CASSPHINYLSIASGAVNIQYF.

This clonotype was detected once. This rearrangement joins TRBV10-3 to TRBJ2-5, with D possibly TRBD1 on 6 matching bases. The V end lost 6 bases, the J end lost 1 base, and 9 bases lay between the germline ends. The CDR3 extends over 13 amino acids. CDR1 ENHRY and CDR2 SYGVKD come from the germline V gene. The CDR3 nucleotides read TGTGCCATCAGCGGACAGCTCCAAGAGACCCAGTACTTC. It translates to CAISGQLQETQYF.

The chain recombines TRBV2 with TRBJ2-1, with a possible D match to TRBD1 (5 bases). The J call may be mistaken, given a closer DNA end match to TRBJ2-7. The CDR3 spans 14 residues. CDR1 SNHLY and CDR2 FYNNEI come from the germline V gene. CDR3 DNA sequence: TGTGCCAGCAGGCAAGGGGTCGGTTATTACGAGCAGTACTTC. Protein: CASRQGVGYYEQYF.

The chain recombines TRBV27 with TRBJ1-2; D uncertain. V was cut by 6 bases and J by 2 bases, with 13 bases left in between. Germline CDR1 reads MNHEY; CDR2 reads SMNVEV (reference sequence). The CDR3 extends over 14 amino acids. As DNA, the CDR3 is TGTGCCAGCAGCCCAAGCATGGGGAACTATGGCTACACCTTC. Translated, it gives CASSPSMGNYGYTF.

This clonotype appeared a few times. The genes are TRBV4-1 and TRBJ1-5; the match to TRBD1 covers 8 bases. CDR1 is MGHRA, CDR2 YSYEKL, per germline. V lost 0 bases, J lost 4 bases, and 11 bases stayed unmatched. The CDR3 has 18 residues. The DNA of the CDR3 is TGCGCCAGCAGCCAAGATCCGTCTTCGGACAGGGAGAATCAGCCCCAGCATTTT. Protein sequence: CASSQDPSSDRENQPQHF.

The J gene is TRBJ2-6, the V gene TRBV4-3; D is unresolved. The germline CDR1 and CDR2 sequences are LGHNA and YSLEER. The length of the CDR3 is 17 residues. Trimming stripped 0 bases from V and 0 bases from J, with 9 bases between. The CDR3 DNA sequence: TGCGCCAGCAGCCAAGATACGCAGAACTCTGGGGCCAACGTCCTGACTTTC. Encoded protein: CASSQDTQNSGANVLTF.

J is TRBJ2-7 and V is TRBV5-1, with a tentative D call TRBD1 (6 bases). Germline V gene lookup returns CDR1 SGHRS and CDR2 YFSETQ. The CDR3 is made up of 12 amino acids. The V end lost 4 bases, the J end lost 3 bases, and 8 bases lay between the germline ends. CDR3 sequence reads: CASSIQGYEQYV. As DNA, the CDR3 is TGCGCCAGCAGCATACAGGGCTACGAGCAGTACGTC.

This clonotype turned up a few times. The chain joins TRBV7-9 to TRBJ1-4, with D unresolved. The CDR3 sequence is 16 residues long. CDR1 is SEHNR and CDR2 is FQNEAQ in the germline V gene (reference sequence). The V and J ends lost 5 bases and 0 bases respectively, with 13 bases between them. CDR3 residues: CASSNGHLATNEKLFF. The CDR3 DNA sequence: TGTGCCAGCAGCAACGGGCACCTTGCAACTAATGAAAAACTGTTTTTT.